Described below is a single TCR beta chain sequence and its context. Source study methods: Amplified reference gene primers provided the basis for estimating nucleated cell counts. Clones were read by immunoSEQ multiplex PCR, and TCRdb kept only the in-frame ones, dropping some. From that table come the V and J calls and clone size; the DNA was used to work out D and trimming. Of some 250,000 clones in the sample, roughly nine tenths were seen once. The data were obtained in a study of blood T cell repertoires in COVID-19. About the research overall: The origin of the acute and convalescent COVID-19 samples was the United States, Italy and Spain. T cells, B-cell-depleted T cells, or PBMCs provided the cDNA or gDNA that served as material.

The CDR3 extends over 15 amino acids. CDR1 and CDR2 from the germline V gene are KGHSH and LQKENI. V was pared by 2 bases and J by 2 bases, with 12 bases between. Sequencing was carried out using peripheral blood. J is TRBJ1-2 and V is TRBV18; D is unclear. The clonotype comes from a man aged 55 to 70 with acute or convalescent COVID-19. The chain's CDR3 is CASSPERVTNYGYTF. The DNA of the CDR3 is TGTGCCAGCTCACCAGAGAGGGTAACAAACTATGGCTACACCTTC.